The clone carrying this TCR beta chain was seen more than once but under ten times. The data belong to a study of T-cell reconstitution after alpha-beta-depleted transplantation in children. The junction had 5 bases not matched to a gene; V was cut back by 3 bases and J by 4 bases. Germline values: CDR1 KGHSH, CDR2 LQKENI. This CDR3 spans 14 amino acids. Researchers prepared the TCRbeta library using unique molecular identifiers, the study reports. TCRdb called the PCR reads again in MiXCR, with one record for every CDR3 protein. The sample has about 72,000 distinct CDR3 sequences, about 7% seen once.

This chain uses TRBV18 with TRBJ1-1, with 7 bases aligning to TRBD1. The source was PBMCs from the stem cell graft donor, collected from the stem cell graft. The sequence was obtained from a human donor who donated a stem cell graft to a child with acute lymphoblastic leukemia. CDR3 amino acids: CASSPGQGVTEAFF. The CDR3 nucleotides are TGTGCCAGCTCACCTGGCCAGGGGGTCACTGAAGCTTTCTTT.